This TCR beta chain was found in a study of response to subunit inactivated influenza vaccine (dated by TCRdb to the late 2010s). Study-level background: To follow how T cells responded to a trivalent subunit inactivated influenza vaccine, the researchers relied on deep quantitative profiling of the T cell receptor repertoire. Results and caveats for the whole study, not just this receptor: The authors suggested that each seasonal influenza vaccination may recruit only a limited number of new T cells.

V trim: 6 bases; J trim: 3 bases; unmatched bases: 11. Per the germline V gene, SNHLY is the CDR1 and FYNNEI is the CDR2. The CDR3, from cysteine to phenylalanine, totals 18 residues. The CDR3 DNA has 54 bases and is translated from base 1. Library method: RT-PCR. The sequencing machine was an Illumina HiSeq 2500. TCRdb cleaned the public reads at Q25 with fastp, built clones with MiXCR and kept in-frame beta chains. Rows are unified per CDR3 protein, each entry keeping the most common DNA and genes. For this sample there are about 650,000 distinct CDR3 sequences; 14% appear just once. 7.5% to 9% of the sample belongs to the ten largest clones. Notes on this clonotype: The antigen it recognizes is unknown. Nothing much larger sits one base from this clone, and base qualities are not available.

Recombination connected TRBV2 to TRBJ2-6, and TRBD1 matches 10 of the central bases. This clonotype originated in a man aged 50-60 years who received an inactivated influenza vaccine. Donor details come from another sample of the same person, matched by shared clones. Sequences were derived from PBMCs from blood, sampled roughly 15 days before vaccination. The nucleotides are TGTGCCAGCAGGGCAACCGGGACAGGGGTTGGTGGGGCCAACGTCCTGACTTTC. This codes for CASRATGTGVGGANVLTF. Where the CDR3 stops, the reference TRBV2 and TRBJ2-6 genes take over; the full variable domain is EPEVTQTPSHQVTQMGQEVILRCVPISNHLYFYWYRQILGQKVEFLVSFYNNEISEKSEIFDDQFSVERPDGSNFTLKIRSTKLEDSAMYFCASRATGTGVGGANVLTFGAGSRLTVL.